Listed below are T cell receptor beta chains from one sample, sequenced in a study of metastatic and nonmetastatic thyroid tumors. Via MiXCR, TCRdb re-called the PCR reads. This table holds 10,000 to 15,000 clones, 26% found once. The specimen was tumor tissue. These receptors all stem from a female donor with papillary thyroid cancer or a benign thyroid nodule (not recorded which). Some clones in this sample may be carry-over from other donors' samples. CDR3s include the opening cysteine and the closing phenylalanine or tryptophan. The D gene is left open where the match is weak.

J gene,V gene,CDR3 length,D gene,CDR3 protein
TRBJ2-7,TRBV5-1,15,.,CASSLGEANSYEQYF
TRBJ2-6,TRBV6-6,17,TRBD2,CASSLTWEGSGANALTF
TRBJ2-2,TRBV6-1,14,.,CASTDGRYTGELFF
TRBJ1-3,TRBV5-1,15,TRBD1,CASSSDRGSGNTIYF
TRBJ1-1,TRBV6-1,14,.,CASSEASSFTEAFF
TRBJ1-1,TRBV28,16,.,CASSLNPQAPNTEAFF
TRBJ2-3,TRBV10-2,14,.,CASRLGGGLVAQYF
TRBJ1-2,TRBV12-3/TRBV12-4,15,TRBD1,CASSDGTAFNYGYTF
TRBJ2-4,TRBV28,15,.,CASSFPDGLKNIQYF
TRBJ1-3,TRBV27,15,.,CASSLSPSSGNTIYF
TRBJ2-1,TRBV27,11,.,CASSFRGEQFF
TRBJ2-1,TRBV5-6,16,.,CASSLDRSSSYNEQFF
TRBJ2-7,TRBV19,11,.,CASSLNYEQYF
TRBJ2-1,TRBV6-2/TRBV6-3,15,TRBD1,CASSYARGSYNEQFF
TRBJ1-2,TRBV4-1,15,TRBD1,CASSPTGQGMGGYTF
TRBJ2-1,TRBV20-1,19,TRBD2,CSASSPGLAGGPRLGEQFF
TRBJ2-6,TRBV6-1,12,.,CASSSGANVLTF
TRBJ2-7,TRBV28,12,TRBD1,CASQTGAWEQYF
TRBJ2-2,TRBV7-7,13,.,CASSLTVSGELFF
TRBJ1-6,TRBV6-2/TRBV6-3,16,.,CASSYLDPLQSSPLHF
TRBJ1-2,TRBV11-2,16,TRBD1,CASSRRPGQRNYGYTF
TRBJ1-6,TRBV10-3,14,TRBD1,CATGQAIRNSPLHF
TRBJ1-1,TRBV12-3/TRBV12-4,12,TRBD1,CASRRDSTAAFF
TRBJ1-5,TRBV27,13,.,CASSSGSNQPQHF
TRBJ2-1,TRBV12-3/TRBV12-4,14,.,CANSLLAGVNEQFF
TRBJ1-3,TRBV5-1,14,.,CASSPECPFYTIYF
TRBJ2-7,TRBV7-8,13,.,CASSLGDFREQYF
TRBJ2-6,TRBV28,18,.,CASSSDGGYYSVANVLTF
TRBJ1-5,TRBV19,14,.,CASSISQNSGPQHF
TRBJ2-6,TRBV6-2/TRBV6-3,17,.,CASSLTGEGSGANVLTF
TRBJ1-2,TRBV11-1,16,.,CASSSTIDRPNYGYTF
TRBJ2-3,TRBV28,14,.,CASSLGQTTDTQYF
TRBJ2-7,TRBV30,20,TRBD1,CAWSVGQGSKPGQIFYEQYF
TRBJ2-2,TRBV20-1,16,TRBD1,CSARGLDRGLTGELFF